The clone carrying this T cell receptor (beta chain) has only a few counts. TCRdb called the 5' RACE reads again in MiXCR, with one record for every CDR3 protein. The sample consists of 55,000 to 65,000 distinct CDR3 sequences, 16% of them appearing once. Germline loops: CDR1 ENHRY, CDR2 SYGVKD. V lost 2 bases, J lost 2 bases, and 16 bases lay in between. The CDR3 totals 16 residues. The data derive from a study of T cells of healthy individuals. The J gene is TRBJ2-7, the V gene TRBV10-3, with D perhaps matching TRBD2 (6 bases). The sequence was collected from a human donor in good health. CDR3 sequence reads: CAISEELGDSAYEQYF. The CDR3 region has the DNA TGTGCCATCAGTGAGGAACTAGGGGACTCCGCCTACGAGCAGTACTTC.